The TCR beta chain under discussion was sequenced for a study of CD8 T cells in Susac syndrome. In this sample, this clonotype turned up once. The CDR3 contains 12 residues. V dropped 5 bases and J dropped 4 bases, with 5 bases sitting between them. Looked up from germline, CDR1 is SEHNR and CDR2 is FQNEAQ (reference sequence). Blood CD8+ and CD4+ T cells underwent high-throughput TCR beta sequencing. The multiple sclerosis controls comprised treatment-naive patients whose relapsing-remitting disease was stable or active. Bulk CD8+ and CD4+ cells came from magnetic negative isolation; CD8+ TEMRA by FACS. cDNA came from about 0.51 to 1 ug RNA primed by random hexamers. An immunoSEQ multiplex PCR amplified TCR beta CDR3 over 54 Vbeta and 13 Jbeta. TCRdb used MiXCR to reprocess the immunoSEQ multiplex PCR reads, holding one entry per CDR3 protein. The sample contains some 130,000 distinct CDR3 sequences, less than 95% of which appear only once.

The source is a human donor with multiple sclerosis. The chain uses TRBV7-9 and TRBJ1-4; D ambiguous. The sample taken for sequencing was CD4+ T cells from PBMCs. In DNA form, the CDR3 reads TGTGCCAGCAGCCTCCTTAATGAAAAACTGTTTTTT. Amino acids: CASSLLNEKLFF. Combining the CDR3 with reference TRBV7-9 and TRBJ1-4 gives the whole variable domain DTGVSQNPRHKITKRGQNVTFRCDPISEHNRLYWYRQTLGQGPEFLTYFQNEAQLEKSRLLSDRFSAERPKGSFSTLEIQRTEQGDSAMYLCASSLLNEKLFFGSGTQLSVL.